Shown below are 25 T cell receptor beta chains from a single sample sequenced in a study of blood T cell repertoires in COVID-19. The method was immunoSEQ multiplex PCR; TCRdb's version includes in-frame clones alone and lacks a portion of them. The sample records about 50,000 clones, around 83% being singletons. Sequenced sample: peripheral blood. The origin of the receptors is a man aged 55 to 70 with acute or convalescent COVID-19.

This chain uses TRBV4-2 with TRBJ1-5, with D perhaps matching TRBD1 (5 bases). CDR1 is LGHNA and CDR2 is YNFKEQ in the germline V gene. The CDR3 loop spans 17 amino acids. V lost 1 base and J 3 bases, leaving 16 bases between the germline ends. As DNA, the CDR3 is TGTGCCAGCAGCCAAGTCGGGCAGGGAGGGGACAATCAGCCCCAGCATTTT. Protein sequence: CASSQVGQGGDNQPQHF.

The rearrangement uses TRBV5-1 and TRBJ1-2; TRBD1 matches at 8 bases. Trimming took 4 bases from V and 9 from J; bases not matched to a gene: 8. CDR3 length: 13 amino acids. The V gene's germline CDR1 is SGHRS and CDR2 YFSETQ. CDR3 sequence: CASSTPGGDRYTF. The CDR3 DNA follows: TGCGCCAGCAGCACCCCAGGGGGCGATCGCTACACCTTC.

The J gene is TRBJ2-7, the V gene TRBV30; 10 nucleotides align to TRBD2. This CDR3 is 18 amino acids long. Trimming removed 1 base from V and 4 bases from J; junction bases left unmatched: 16. Looked up from germline, CDR1 is GTSNPN and CDR2 is SVGIG (reference sequence). The DNA of the CDR3 is TGTGCCTGGAGTGCCACCCGGGAAGCGGGAGGGCCCAGGTACGAGCAGTACTTC. Translating gives CAWSATREAGGPRYEQYF.

Only a few counts were recorded for this clone. The chain couples TRBV6-1 to TRBJ1-2; D may be TRBD1 (6 bases). The CDR3 sequence is 14 residues long. The ends were cut back, 3 bases at V and 5 bases at J, with 13 bases in the middle. Germline assignment: CDR1 MNHNS and CDR2 SASEGT. The CDR3: CASSEPGQRYGYTF. In nucleotides, the CDR3 is TGTGCCAGCAGTGAGCCGGGACAACGTTATGGCTACACCTTC.

The V and J genes are TRBV5-1 and TRBJ1-2; D remains ambiguous. The CDR3 consists of 14 residues. Trimming removed 4 bases from V and 6 bases from J, with 16 bases in between. From germline, CDR1 is SGHRS and CDR2 YFSETQ. CDR3 residues: CASSTVGGSDGYTF. The CDR3 bases are TGCGCCAGCAGCACTGTAGGAGGGAGTGATGGCTACACCTTC.

This sequence joins TRBV2 and TRBJ1-5; D may be TRBD1 (5 bases). The CDR3 runs 12 residues. The V end was cut by 6 bases, the J end by 7 bases, with 10 bases between. Germline loops: CDR1 SNHLY, CDR2 FYNNEI. The CDR3 protein is CASSPDNQPQHF. The CDR3, as DNA: TGTGCCAGCAGCCCGGACAACCAGCCCCAGCATTTT.

This chain joins TRBV10-3 and TRBJ2-7; 10 nucleotides align to TRBD2. V lost 10 bases, J lost 2 bases, and 5 bases stayed unmatched. Germline V lookup: CDR1 ENHRY, CDR2 SYGVKD. The CDR3 spans 13 residues. The CDR3 nucleotides read TGTGCCACCGCAGCGGGAGGGGCCTACGAGCAGTACTTC. Amino acids: CATAAGGAYEQYF.

The genes are TRBV5-1 and TRBJ2-7; no clear D gene. Trimming removed 0 bases from V and 1 base from J, with 8 bases in between. Germline CDR1 SGHRS, CDR2 YFSETQ. The CDR3 length is 14 residues. CDR3 bases: TGCGCCAGCAGCTTGGAACAGCCGTCCTACGAGCAGTACTTC. Translated: CASSLEQPSYEQYF.

The V and J genes are TRBV28 and TRBJ2-7; tentatively, D is TRBD2 (7 bases). In germline, CDR1 is MDHEN, CDR2 SYDVKM. Trimming took off 6 bases at V and 2 bases at J, with 17 bases between the two ends. The CDR3 is 15 amino acids. Written as DNA, the CDR3 is TGTGCCAGCAGCCCTCAGGGGAGGGCCCCCTACGAGCAGTACTTC. Translating gives CASSPQGRAPYEQYF.

This chain connects TRBV21-1 to TRBJ2-6; the table's D call TRBD1 went unverified against the DNA. TRBV21-1 is marked as a pseudogene. There are 14 residues in the CDR3. CDR3: CASSQGPGANVLTF. The CDR3 nucleotides read TGTGCCAGCAGTCAGGGGCCGGGGGCCAACGTCCTGACTTTC.

The rearrangement links TRBV5-1 to TRBJ2-1; 11 bases are shared with TRBD2. CDR1 is SGHRS, CDR2 YFSETQ, per germline. CDR3 length: 15 amino acids. V lost 1 base and J lost 4; bases outside the gene matches: 1. This CDR3 reads CASSLIAGGYNEQFF. In nucleotides, the CDR3 is TGCGCCAGCAGCTTGATAGCGGGAGGGTACAATGAGCAGTTCTTC. Using reference TRBV5-1 and TRBJ2-1 for the parts outside the CDR3, the full variable domain is KAGVTQTPRYLIKTRGQQVTLSCSPISGHRSVSWYQQTPGQGLQFLFEYFSETQRNKGNFPGRFSGRQFSNSRSEMNVSTLELGDSALYLCASSLIAGGYNEQFFGPGTRLTVL.

This chain links TRBV20-1 with TRBJ2-1; maybe TRBD2 (5 bases). CDR1 is DFQATT and CDR2 is SNEGSKA in the germline V gene (reference sequence). The CDR3 spans 15 residues. Trimming stripped 3 bases from V and 5 bases from J, with 17 bases between. DNA of the CDR3: TGCAGTGCTAGTGACGGACTGACCCGCCACAATGAGCAGTTCTTC. This sequence encodes CSASDGLTRHNEQFF.

The chain recombines TRBV2 with TRBJ2-5, with 12 bases aligning to TRBD2. This CDR3 is 18 amino acids long. Germline assignment: CDR1 SNHLY and CDR2 FYNNEI. The J segment lost 4 bases and the V segment lost 10 bases, leaving 19 bases of the junction unmatched. CDR3 nucleotides: TGTGCCACTCAAGGGTGGGCTAGCGGGAGGGTCGTCGGAGAGACCCAGTACTTC. This encodes CATQGWASGRVVGETQYF. The variable domain in full, with the rest retrieved from reference TRBV2 and TRBJ2-5, is EPEVTQTPSHQVTQMGQEVILRCVPISNHLYFYWYRQILGQKVEFLVSFYNNEISEKSEIFDDQFSVERPDGSNFTLKIRSTKLEDSAMYFCATQGWASGRVVGETQYFGPGTRLLVL.

The gene calls are TRBV2 and TRBJ1-2; D remains ambiguous. Trimming pared 1 base from V and 4 bases from J, leaving 10 bases between. This CDR3 has 14 amino acids. Germline CDR1 reads SNHLY; CDR2 reads FYNNEI. CDR3 bases: TGTGCCAGCAGTGAAGGACACGACACCTATGGCTACACCTTC. Amino acid sequence: CASSEGHDTYGYTF.

CDR3 sequence reads: CATSHTGIADYTF. DNA of the CDR3: TGTGCCACCAGTCATACCGGGATAGCAGACTACACCTTC. V usage is TRBV15 and J usage is TRBJ1-2; unclear D gene. CDR3 length: 13 residues. Germline V gene lookup returns CDR1 LNHNV and CDR2 YYDKDF (reference sequence). Between the trimmed V and J ends, which lost 6 bases and 10 bases, there was a span of 18 bases.

V usage is TRBV10-1 and J usage is TRBJ2-1; 7 nucleotides line up with TRBD2. The CDR3 runs to 16 residues. CDR1 WNHNN and CDR2 SYGVQD come from the germline V gene (reference sequence). V lost 7 bases and J lost 2; bases outside the gene matches: 11. The CDR3 DNA sequence: TGCGCCAGCACCCCCCTAGCGGTTGGGGCCTACAATGAGCAGTTCTTC. Encoded protein: CASTPLAVGAYNEQFF.

This sequence joins TRBV2 and TRBJ1-2; D might be TRBD1 (5 bases). Per germline, CDR1 SNHLY and CDR2 FYNNEI. The CDR3 runs to 13 residues. Trimming left V 4 bases short and J 7 bases short, with 13 bases between. The CDR3 sequence: CASSVRGLGGYTF. Here the CDR3 DNA reads TGTGCCAGCAGTGTGCGGGGACTCGGTGGCTACACCTTC.

The chain joins TRBV4-2 to TRBJ1-5; D gene uncertain. Looked up from germline, CDR1 is LGHNA and CDR2 is YNFKEQ. This CDR3 contains 15 residues. V dropped 1 base and J dropped 6 bases, with 13 bases sitting between them. The CDR3 reads CASSQVSGYGQPQHF. CDR3 nucleotide sequence: TGTGCCAGCAGCCAAGTTTCGGGGTATGGTCAGCCCCAGCATTTT.

The V and J genes are TRBV4-1 and TRBJ2-1; 7 nucleotides match TRBD2. CDR3 size: 14 residues. Looked up from germline, CDR1 is MGHRA and CDR2 is YSYEKL. Trimming cost V 4 bases and J 10 bases; bases outside gene matches: 10. DNA for the CDR3: TGCGCCAGCAGCCGTCGGGGGGAGGCTGCGGAGCAGTTCTTC. Amino acids: CASSRRGEAAEQFF.

This rearrangement joins TRBV6-1 to TRBJ2-1; TRBD2 matches at 9 bases. CDR1 and CDR2 (germline): MNHNS, SASEGT. The CDR3 is made up of 15 amino acids. V lost 1 base and J lost 9; bases outside the gene matches: 7. CDR3 bases: TGTGCCAGCAGTGAAGGACTAGCGGCTACTATTGAGCAGTTCTTC. Its translation is CASSEGLAATIEQFF.

V and J are TRBV19 and TRBJ1-1; D is unclear. The CDR3 runs to 13 residues. Trimming pared 6 bases from V and 5 bases from J, leaving 13 bases between. Germline V gene sequence: CDR1 LNHDA, CDR2 SQIVND (reference sequence). CDR3 DNA sequence: TGTGCCAGTAGGACCGCGGGGTGGACTGAAGCTTTCTTT. Its protein is CASRTAGWTEAFF.

The rearrangement links TRBV28 to TRBJ1-2, with 7 bases identical to TRBD1. V shed 4 bases, J shed 6 bases, and the junction held 8 bases outside the gene matches. The germline gives CDR1 MDHEN, CDR2 SYDVKM. The CDR3 runs to 14 residues. The CDR3 sequence: CASSSGTADHGYTF. CDR3 bases: TGTGCCAGCAGTTCCGGGACAGCCGATCATGGCTACACCTTC.

The chain combines TRBV7-3 with TRBJ2-1, with D maybe TRBD1 (5 bases). In germline, CDR1 is SGHTA, CDR2 FQGTGA. The CDR3 covers 15 residues. V lost 5 bases and J lost 7, with 18 bases in between. The CDR3 DNA sequence: TGTGCCAGCAGCGATCAGGGTAGGTCAACGAATGAGCAGTTCTTC. It encodes CASSDQGRSTNEQFF.

This rearrangement joins TRBV28 to TRBJ1-5; D perhaps matches TRBD1 (5 bases). This CDR3 is 15 amino acids long. Germline values: CDR1 MDHEN, CDR2 SYDVKM. V was trimmed by 3 bases and J by 0 bases, leaving 9 bases between them. The CDR3 DNA follows: TGTGCCAGCAGTTTGGAGGGGTATAGCAATCAGCCCCAGCATTTT. The encoded protein is CASSLEGYSNQPQHF.

A note on this clone: Within the sample, other DNA sequences also encode this same CDR3. The J gene is TRBJ2-7, the V gene TRBV5-1; TRBD1 matches 7 bases. CDR1 SGHRS and CDR2 YFSETQ come from the germline V gene. After removal of 0 bases from V and 0 bases from J, the junction contained 3 bases not matched to a gene. The CDR3 is 15 residues long. The CDR3 is CASSLGDRVSYEQYF. The DNA for the CDR3 is TGCGCCAGCAGCTTGGGAGACAGGGTCTCCTACGAGCAGTACTTC. The entire variable domain, with the rest obtained from reference TRBV5-1 and TRBJ2-7, is as follows: KAGVTQTPRYLIKTRGQQVTLSCSPISGHRSVSWYQQTPGQGLQFLFEYFSETQRNKGNFPGRFSGRQFSNSRSEMNVSTLELGDSALYLCASSLGDRVSYEQYFGPGTRLTVT.